These T cell receptor beta chains were read from a single sample in a study of T cell responses to AZD1222 COVID-19 vaccine. The data were produced by immunoSEQ multiplex PCR, yet TCRdb's version contains in-frame clones alone and is incomplete. Of about 120,000 clones in the sample, approximately 90% were seen once. Sequences were derived from peripheral blood, sampled on day 0 of AZD1222 vaccination. The receptors were gathered from an adult in good health. Each CDR3 is given with its conserved first and last residue. The D gene is left open where the match is weak. Only part of the rows carry a size: once, few, many, or a class if the clone is expanded.

>-|-|TRBJ1-3|TRBV12-5
CASGLVETWIRAGNTIYF
TGTGCTAGTGGTTTGGTAGAGACCTGGATCAGGGCTGGAAACACCATATATTTT
>few|TRBD1|TRBJ1-2|TRBV18
CASSPSGDSYGYTF
TGTGCCAGCTCACCCTCCGGGGACAGCTATGGCTACACCTTC
>-|TRBD1|TRBJ1-6|TRBV5-4
CASSIRTGENSPLHF
TGTGCCAGCAGCATTAGGACAGGAGAGAATTCACCCCTCCACTTT
>-|TRBD1|TRBJ1-2|TRBV7-2
CASSFTGGLGYTF
TGTGCCAGCAGCTTCACAGGGGGCCTTGGCTACACCTTC
>-|-|TRBJ1-6|TRBV7-3
CASSLGGTTSHSPLHF
TGTGCCAGCAGCTTGGGGGGGACAACAAGCCATTCACCCCTCCACTTT
>-|-|TRBJ1-4|TRBV6-5
CASSYSLAGIDEKLFF
TGTGCCAGCAGTTACTCTCTCGCAGGGATAGATGAAAAACTGTTTTTT
>-|-|TRBJ1-3|TRBV28
CASRTPAVGTAIGNTIYF
TGTGCCAGCAGAACTCCCGCCGTGGGGACGGCGATTGGAAACACCATATATTTT
>-|-|TRBJ1-1|TRBV29-1
CSVDRGGFAEAFF
TGCAGCGTTGATCGGGGGGGCTTCGCTGAAGCTTTCTTT
>-|-|TRBJ1-1|TRBV18
CASSPNPGWTEAFF
TGTGCCAGCTCACCCAACCCGGGGTGGACTGAAGCTTTCTTT
>-|-|TRBJ2-3|TRBV19
CASRQGGTDTQYF
TGTGCCAGTAGGCAGGGAGGCACAGATACGCAGTATTTT
>-|TRBD2|TRBJ2-7|TRBV14
CASSQGASGRAYEQYF
TGTGCCAGCAGCCAAGGGGCTAGCGGGAGGGCCTACGAGCAGTACTTC
>-|-|TRBJ2-7|TRBV27
CASSHRAGLSYEQYF
TGTGCCAGCAGTCATCGAGCAGGCTTATCCTACGAGCAGTACTTC
>-|-|TRBJ1-1|TRBV9
CASTPSPNTEAFF
TGTGCCAGCACCCCATCCCCTAATACTGAAGCTTTCTTT
>once|-|TRBJ2-7|TRBV4-1
CASSPQASQYFRSGQYF
TGCGCCAGCAGCCCCCAGGCTTCCCAATACTTCCGATCCGGGCAGTACTTC
>-|-|TRBJ2-2|TRBV12-3/TRBV12-4
CASSLGVPGELFF
TGTGCCAGCAGTTTAGGTGTTCCCGGGGAGCTGTTTTTT
>medium-sized|-|TRBJ1-5|TRBV19
CASSIWLPNQPQHF
TGTGCCAGTAGTATATGGCTGCCAAATCAGCCCCAGCATTTT
>-|-|TRBJ1-1|TRBV7-2
CASSLVRRNTEAFF
TGTGCCAGCAGCTTAGTGAGGCGCAACACTGAAGCTTTCTTT
>-|-|TRBJ1-1|TRBV9
CASSEGLGTFEAFF
TGTGCCAGCAGCGAAGGTTTGGGGACCTTTGAAGCTTTCTTT